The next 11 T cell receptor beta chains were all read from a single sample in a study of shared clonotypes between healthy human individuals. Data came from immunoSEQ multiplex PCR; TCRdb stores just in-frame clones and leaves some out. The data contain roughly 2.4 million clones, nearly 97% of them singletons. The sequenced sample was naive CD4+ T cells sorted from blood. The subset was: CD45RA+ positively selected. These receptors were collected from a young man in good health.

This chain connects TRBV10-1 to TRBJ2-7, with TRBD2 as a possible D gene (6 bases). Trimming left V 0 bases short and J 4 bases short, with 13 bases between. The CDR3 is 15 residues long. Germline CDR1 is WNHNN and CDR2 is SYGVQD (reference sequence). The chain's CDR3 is CASSESGGPWYEQYF. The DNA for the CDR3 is TGCGCCAGCAGTGAGTCAGGAGGGCCCTGGTACGAGCAGTACTTC.

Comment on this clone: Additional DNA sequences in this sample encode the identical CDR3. CDR3 loop: CASSTRTGETEAFF. The CDR3 coding sequence is TGTGCCAGCAGCACCCGGACAGGGGAAACTGAAGCTTTCTTT. The chain joins TRBV7-2 to TRBJ1-1, with 9 bases identical to TRBD1. Germline assignment: CDR1 SGHTA and CDR2 FQGNSA. Trimming at V came to 5 bases and at J to 5 bases, leaving 6 bases not matched to a gene. The CDR3 is made up of 14 amino acids.

This chain's CDR3 is CASKLGGQNTDTQYF. For the CDR3, the DNA is TGTGCCAGCAAGCTCGGGGGACAAAACACAGATACGCAGTATTTT. The chain carries TRBV11-2 and TRBJ2-3; D assignment may be TRBD1 or TRBD2 (6 bases each). Germline values: CDR1 SGHAT, CDR2 FQNNGV. The CDR3 has 15 amino acids. Trimming took 7 bases from V and 2 from J, leaving 16 bases between them.

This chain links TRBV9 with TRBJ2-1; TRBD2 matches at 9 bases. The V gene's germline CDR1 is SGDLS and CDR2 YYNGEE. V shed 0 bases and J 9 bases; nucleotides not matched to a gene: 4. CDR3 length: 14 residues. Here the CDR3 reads CASSVGGRAPEQFF. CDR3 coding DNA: TGTGCCAGCAGCGTAGGCGGGAGGGCCCCTGAGCAGTTCTTC. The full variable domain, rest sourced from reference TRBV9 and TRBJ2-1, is DSGVTQTPKHLITATGQRVTLRCSPRSGDLSVYWYQQSLDQGLQFLIQYYNGEERAKGNILERFSAQQFPDLHSELNLSSLELGDSALYFCASSVGGRAPEQFFGPGTRLTVL.

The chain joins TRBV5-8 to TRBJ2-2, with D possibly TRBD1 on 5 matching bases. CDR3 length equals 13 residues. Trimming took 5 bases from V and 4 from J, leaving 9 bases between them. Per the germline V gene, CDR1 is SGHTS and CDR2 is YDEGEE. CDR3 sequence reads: CASRSRGTGELFF. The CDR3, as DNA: TGTGCCAGCAGGTCTAGGGGCACCGGGGAGCTGTTTTTT.

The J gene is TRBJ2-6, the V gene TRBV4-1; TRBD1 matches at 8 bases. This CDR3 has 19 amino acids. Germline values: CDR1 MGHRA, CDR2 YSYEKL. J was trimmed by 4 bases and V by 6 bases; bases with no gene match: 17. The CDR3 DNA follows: TGCGCCAGCAGGCACATTGCCCGGACAGGGAGTCCCGGGGCCAACGTCCTGACTTTC. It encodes CASRHIARTGSPGANVLTF.

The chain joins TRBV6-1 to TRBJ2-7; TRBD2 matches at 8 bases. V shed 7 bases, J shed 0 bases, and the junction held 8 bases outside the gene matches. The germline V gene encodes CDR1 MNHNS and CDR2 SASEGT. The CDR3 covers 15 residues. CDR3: CASIRGAGGSYEQYF. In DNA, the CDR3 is TGTGCCAGCATCCGAGGGGCGGGGGGCTCCTACGAGCAGTACTTC.

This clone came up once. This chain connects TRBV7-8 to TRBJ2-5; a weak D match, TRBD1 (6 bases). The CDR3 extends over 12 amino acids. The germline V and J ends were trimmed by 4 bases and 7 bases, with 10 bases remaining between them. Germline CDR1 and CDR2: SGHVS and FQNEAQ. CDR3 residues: CASSSQQGTQYF. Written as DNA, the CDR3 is TGTGCCAGCAGCTCTCAACAGGGGACCCAGTACTTC.

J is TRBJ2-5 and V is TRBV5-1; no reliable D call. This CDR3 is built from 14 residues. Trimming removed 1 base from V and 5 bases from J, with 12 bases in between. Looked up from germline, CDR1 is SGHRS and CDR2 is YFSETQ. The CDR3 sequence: CASSLFGPGETQYF. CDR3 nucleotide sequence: TGCGCCAGCAGCTTGTTTGGGCCTGGGGAGACCCAGTACTTC.

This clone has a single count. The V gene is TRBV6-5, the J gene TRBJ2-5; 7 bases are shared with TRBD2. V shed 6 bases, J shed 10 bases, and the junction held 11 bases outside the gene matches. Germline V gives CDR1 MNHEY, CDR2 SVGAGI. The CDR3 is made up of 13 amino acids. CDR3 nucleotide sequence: TGTGCCAGCAGCCTCCGTGGGGGGGTGGACCAGTACTTC. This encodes CASSLRGGVDQYF.

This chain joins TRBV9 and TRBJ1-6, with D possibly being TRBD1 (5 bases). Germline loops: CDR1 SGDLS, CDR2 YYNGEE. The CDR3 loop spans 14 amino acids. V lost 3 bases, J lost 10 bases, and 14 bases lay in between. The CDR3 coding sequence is TGTGCCAGCAGCGCCCAAGGGGAGGGCTCACCCCTCCACTTT. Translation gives CASSAQGEGSPLHF.